This paragraph covers one T cell receptor (beta chain) sequence. The antigen this receptor binds is unknown. Base qualities are not provided; no much larger clone lies one nucleotide away. TCRbeta CDR3 regions were amplified from genomic DNA by means of the immunoSEQ Assay, a bias-controlled multiplex PCR. The authors' analysis ran thus. The number of nucleated cells in each sample was estimated by amplification of reference gene primers within the assay. Sequence reads were collapsed and filtered to measure the absolute abundance of every unique TCRbeta CDR3 rearrangement. For each sample, productive Simpson clonality was calculated as the square root of Simpson's diversity index across productive rearrangements. Entries here come from immuneACCESS through TCRdb and include only in-frame sequences with V and J called. Some clones fail to appear in such tables; in the studies checked, an unresolved V gene covers under half of the shortfall, and the cause of the remainder is unknown. V, J and clone size reflect that table, while D and trimming were determined from the DNA. The sample contains about 240,000 clones, more than 75% of them found a single time. The top ten hold roughly 8.2% of the sample.

CDR3 length: 15 amino acids, cysteine to phenylalanine. Just the 45-base CDR3 DNA is kept, in frame starting at base 1. V is cut back by 6 bases and J by 3 bases, with 6 bases in the junction unmatched. Sequences MNHEY (CDR1) and SVGAGI (CDR2) are obtained from the germline V gene. The sample is drawn from a study of blood T cell repertoires in COVID-19 (dated by TCRdb to the early 2020s). General notes on the study: Collaborator samples came from the United States, Italy and Spain and covered acute and convalescent phases of COVID-19. The repertoires were made available in a free public database intended to serve as a resource for research on the immune response to SARS-CoV-2. Sample metadata almost always included a de-identified subject ID, COVID-19 status, age in years and sex. Subjects who had been exposed to COVID-19, were actively infected with it, or had recovered from it provided the deeply sampled blood TCRbeta repertoires that made up the dataset. The material from the prospective study consisted of cDNA or gDNA derived from T cells, B-cell-depleted T cells, or PBMCs. Where available, HLA class I and class II types were obtained from metadata supplied by the sample provider rather than from assay-based typing. The samples were drawn from the first 160 participants of the ongoing ImmuneRACE study and from 1,254 subjects provided by 6 global collaborators.

At one collaborating source in Seattle, patients were enrolled during active infection and were followed longitudinally through the course of disease. Each collaborating institution followed its own protocols to collect whole blood in K2EDTA tubes. Collaborator samples were shipped for TCRbeta analysis as frozen whole blood, isolated PBMCs, or DNA extracted from either sample type. Paper-wide results and their limitations: How much clinical and demographic metadata was included differed by source and by participant, and the metadata was provided uncurated.

The sample was peripheral blood. This sequence originates from an elderly woman with COVID-19, enrolled during active disease. The chain is assembled from TRBV6-5 and TRBJ2-1; 9 bases in the middle match TRBD2. For the CDR3, the sequence is CASRRTSDYYNEQFF. The nucleotide sequence reads TGTGCCAGCAGACGGACTAGCGACTACTACAATGAGCAGTTCTTC.